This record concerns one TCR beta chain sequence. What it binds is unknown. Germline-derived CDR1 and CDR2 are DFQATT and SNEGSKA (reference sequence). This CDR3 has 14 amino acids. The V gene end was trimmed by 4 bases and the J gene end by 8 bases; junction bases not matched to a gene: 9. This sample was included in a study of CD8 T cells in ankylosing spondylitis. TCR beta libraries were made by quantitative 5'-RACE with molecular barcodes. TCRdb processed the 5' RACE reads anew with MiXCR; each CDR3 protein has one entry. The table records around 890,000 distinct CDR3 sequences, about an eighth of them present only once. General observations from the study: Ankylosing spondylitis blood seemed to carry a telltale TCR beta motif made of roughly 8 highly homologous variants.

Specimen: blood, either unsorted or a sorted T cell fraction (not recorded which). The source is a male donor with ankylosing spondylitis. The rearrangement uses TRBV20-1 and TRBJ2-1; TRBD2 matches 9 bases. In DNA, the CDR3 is TGCAGTGCTATTAGTAGCGGGAGTAGGTATGAGCAGTTCTTC. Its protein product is CSAISSGSRYEQFF.